This T cell receptor beta chain was recovered during a study of T cell responses to AZD1222 COVID-19 vaccine. Overall study findings and caveats: Repertoire collection took place solely once the T cell response had peaked. Clonal diversity was possibly underestimated; the donors were predominantly white British and more often female.

The CDR3 length is 13 residues. The germline gives CDR1 SQVTM, CDR2 ANQGSEA. V lost 6 bases and J 5 bases, leaving 16 bases between the germline ends. In regard to this clone: What it recognizes is unknown.

The data were produced by immunoSEQ multiplex PCR, yet TCRdb's version contains in-frame clones alone and is incomplete. The profile covers approximately 75,000 clones, with 85% to 90% appearing a single time and around 1.4% taken by the ten largest. This receptor was taken from an adult who received the AZD1222 COVID-19 vaccine. Source: peripheral blood, taken 28 days after the second AZD1222 dose. The genes are TRBV29-1 and TRBJ1-1, with D perhaps matching TRBD1 (5 bases). CDR3 residues: CSVAGRVRTEAFF. The CDR3, as DNA: TGCAGCGTGGCGGGGCGGGTTAGGACTGAAGCTTTCTTT. Complete variable domain (other parts from reference TRBV29-1 and TRBJ1-1): SAVISQKPSRDICQRGTSLTIQCQVDSQVTMMFWYRQQPGQSLTLIATANQGSEATYESGFVIDKFPISRPNLTFSTLTVSNMSPEDSSIYLCSVAGRVRTEAFFGQGTRLTVV.